The TCR beta chain under discussion was sequenced for a study of PD-1 blockade in classical Hodgkin lymphoma. Documented time point: cycle 4 day 1 (C4D1), after 6 weeks of nivolumab. Brentuximab vedotin exposure varied, and every patient relapsed after autologous stem cell transplantation. Negative magnetic selection isolated CD4+ T cells from thawed PBMCs. With regard to this clone: Its antigen remains unknown.

Clones were sequenced by immunoSEQ multiplex PCR, and TCRdb holds only the in-frame ones, with some missing. Here the sample spans about 15,000 clones, about three quarters being singletons. The CDR3 length is 12 residues. Trimming removed 3 bases at V and 3 bases at J, with 7 bases between. Per germline, CDR1 SQVTM and CDR2 ANQGSEA. Study outcomes and limitations: Before treatment, TCR diversity in newly diagnosed patients was reportedly lower than in healthy donors. The diversity seen at baseline in complete responders resembled that of newly diagnosed patients.

The clonotype was recovered from a human donor with classical Hodgkin lymphoma. V gene TRBV29-1 combines with J gene TRBJ2-3, with D perhaps TRBD2 (5 bases). The sample here was CD4+ T cells from blood, taken before the fourth cycle of nivolumab. This CDR3 is CSVDEGTDTQYF. CDR3 nucleotides: TGCAGCGTTGATGAGGGAACAGATACGCAGTATTTT.